This TCR beta chain was identified in a study of beta chain features in type 1 diabetes. Study-wide results and limits: Shorter TCRB CDR3s, moderately but significantly so, were found in Type 1 diabetes patients in all four CD4+ subsets.

For this clone: Its antigen remains unknown.

V was clipped by 8 bases and J by 6 bases, with 12 bases between them. Germline V lookup: CDR1 SQVTM, CDR2 ANQGSEA. This CDR3 is 11 amino acids long. The investigators reverse transcribed all of the isolated RNA, so they sequenced expressed TCRB transcripts. Measured with immunoSEQ multiplex PCR; TCRdb has only the in-frame clones, and not every one. The sample contains 600,000 or so clones, more than 13% of which appear only once. This receptor was obtained from a man between 18 and 35 years old with type 1 diabetes. Sequencing input: naive CD4+ T cells from blood. The rearrangement links TRBV29-1 to TRBJ2-3; D unclear. Here the CDR3 reads CSSRPSDTQYF. Written as DNA, the CDR3 is TGCAGCTCTCGACCCTCCGATACGCAGTATTTT.